This T cell receptor beta chain originates from a study of CD4 T cells in relation to SARS-CoV-2 and coronaviruses (dated by TCRdb to the early 2020s). With respect to the entire study: In the ViraFEST assay, PBMCs were grown with antigen for roughly 10 days, and TCR beta CDR3s were then sequenced to identify antigen-specific clonal expansions. Samples from three pre-COVID donors and the naive versus memory experiments were sequenced with the Adaptive Biotechnologies TCR-sequencing kit; other data were Illumina-based. For other donors in the study, expansion assays were sequenced with a different, Illumina-based TCR-beta assay. HLA restriction was mapped for shared crossreactive spike epitopes using patient-derived lymphoblastoid cell lines. At the level of individual TCR clonotypes, the study measured memory CD4+ T cell crossreactivity between SARS-CoV-2 spike protein and common cold coronavirus spike proteins. An HIV-1 Nef peptide pool or a no-peptide culture served as the negative reference condition.

From cysteine to phenylalanine, the CDR3 is 14 amino acids long. The sequence is cut down to CDR3 DNA, 42 bases in frame from base 1. CDR1 and CDR2 are drawn from the germline V gene: SGHVS, FQNEAQ. Here V drops 6 bases and J drops 4 bases, and the junction holds 5 bases not matched to any gene. Libraries were prepared through the immunoSEQ multiplex PCR assay. In the paper's pipeline: During preprocessing, nonproductive sequences were discarded, as were any CDR3s that did not begin with C, did not end with F or W, or were shorter than 7 amino acids. Antigen-specific clonotypes were called with the MANAFEST web app, based on expansion relative to reference and other culture wells. A clone was considered positive if the clone showed significant expansion compared with the reference culture in 2 of 3 replicate wells at an FDR below 0.05. To be called positive, a clone also had to show significant expansion compared with every other tandem well and an odds ratio greater than 5. After three terminal residues were trimmed from each end, CDR3 homology was quantified as pairwise Levenshtein distance using the stringdist R package. The immuneACCESS repertoire file appears here via TCRdb, limited to in-frame rearrangements. These files lack a portion of the clones; in checked studies, under half of the deficit traces to unresolved V genes, and the cause of the others is not known. That table supplies the V and J calls and clone size; D and trimming were determined from the DNA. The sample contains around 24,000 clones, over 60% of them found a single time. The ten largest clonotypes hold 15% to 20% of the sample.

Findings and caveats that apply to the study as a whole: No donor contributed both pre-pandemic and post-infection samples, which limited tracing the source of pre-existing responses. Crossreactivity analysis was centred on spike protein, so crossreactivity against other viral proteins was not assessed. Significantly weaker SARS-CoV-2-driven expansion was shown by crossreactive clones than by monoreactive clones, consistent with antigenic imprinting. Memory CD4+ clonotypes crossrecognizing SARS-CoV-2 and at least one common cold coronavirus spike were found in around three fifths of donors. The study was limited by small numbers of patients and tested TCRs.

CD4+ T cells from unexposed donors were collected before the COVID-19 pandemic (2011-2018). The EasySep CD4+ T cell isolation kit was used to isolate CD4+ T cells once the cultures had run for ten to eleven days. Unexposed donor CD4+ T cells were tested for reactivity to SARS-CoV-2 S and N and four common cold coronavirus spike pools, as cell number allowed. Each well held millions of PBMCs cultured in IMDM containing around 5% human AB serum and roughly 9.4 IU/ml IL-2. Half of the culture medium was replaced with fresh IL-2-containing medium on days 3 and 7. In general, every peptide culture condition was set up in three replicate wells. The leukapheresis product for the unexposed donors was obtained through commercial purchase. Ficoll-Paque PLUS gradient centrifugation was used to isolate PBMCs from either whole blood or leukapheresis product. PBMCs were either used fresh in the expansion assay or cryopreserved at -140 degrees C. The QIAamp Micro DNA Kit was used to extract genomic DNA from the CD4+ T cells.

This clone was detected only a few times. The clone's antigen remains unknown. Per-base qualities were not stored, and no clone one base away is much larger. The receptor was isolated from a human donor in good health. The sample consisted of CD4+ T cells from PBMCs, cultured in vitro. This chain joins TRBV7-8 to TRBJ1-5, and TRBD1 matches 8 of the central bases. The CDR3 reads CASSPTGANQPQHF. Read as DNA, the sequence is TGTGCCAGCAGTCCGACAGGGGCAAATCAGCCCCAGCATTTT.